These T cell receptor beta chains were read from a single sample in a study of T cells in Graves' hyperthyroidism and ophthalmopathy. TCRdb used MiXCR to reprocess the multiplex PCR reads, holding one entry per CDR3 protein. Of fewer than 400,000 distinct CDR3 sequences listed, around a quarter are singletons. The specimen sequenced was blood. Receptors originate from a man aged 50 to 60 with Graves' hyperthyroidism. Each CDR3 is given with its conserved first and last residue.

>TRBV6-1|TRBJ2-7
CASSEGTGVIYEQYF
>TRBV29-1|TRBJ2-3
CSVAEQSTDTQYF
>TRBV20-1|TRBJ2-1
CSAAIMSGAHYNEQFF
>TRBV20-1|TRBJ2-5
CSAKRSPRTGGDQYF
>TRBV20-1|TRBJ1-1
CSARSGNTEAFF
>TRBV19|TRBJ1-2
CASSIRGGVGYTF
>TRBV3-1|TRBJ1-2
CASSREGGPGYTF
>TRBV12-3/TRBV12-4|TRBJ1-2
CASSLQGGYTF
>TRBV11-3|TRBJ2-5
CASSGGEGRETQYF
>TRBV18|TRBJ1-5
CASSQDGGNQPQHF
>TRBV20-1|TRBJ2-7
CSASQQVAREQYF
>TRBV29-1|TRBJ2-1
CSVVTGGNEQFF
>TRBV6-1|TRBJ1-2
CAIRSTRDRRPYGYTF
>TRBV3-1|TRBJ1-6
CASSQDPTGGSPLHF
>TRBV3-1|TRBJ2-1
CASSPFLSSYNEQFF
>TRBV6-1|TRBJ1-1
CASSVGQGLDTEAFF
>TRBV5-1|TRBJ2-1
CASSFYQNNEQFF